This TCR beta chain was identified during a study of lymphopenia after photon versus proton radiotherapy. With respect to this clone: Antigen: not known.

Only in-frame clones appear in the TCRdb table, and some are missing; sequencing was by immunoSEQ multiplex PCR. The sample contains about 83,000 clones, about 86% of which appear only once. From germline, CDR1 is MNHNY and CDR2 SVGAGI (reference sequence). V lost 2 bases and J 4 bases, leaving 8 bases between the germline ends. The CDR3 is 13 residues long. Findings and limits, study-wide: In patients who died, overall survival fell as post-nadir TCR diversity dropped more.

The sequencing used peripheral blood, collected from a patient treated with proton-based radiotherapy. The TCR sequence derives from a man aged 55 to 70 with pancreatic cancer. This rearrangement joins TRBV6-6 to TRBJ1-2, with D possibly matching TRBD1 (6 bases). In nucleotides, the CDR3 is TGTGCCAGCAGTTACGGGGGCTTCTATGGCTACACCTTC. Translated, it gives CASSYGGFYGYTF.